What follows are 10 T cell receptor beta chains derived from one specimen sequenced in a study of T cell responses to AZD1222 COVID-19 vaccine. The assay was immunoSEQ multiplex PCR, and TCRdb's table has in-frame clones only and misses some. The sample holds about 100,000 clones; roughly 90% are singletons and the top ten take 2.8%. Sequenced material: peripheral blood, taken on day 0 of AZD1222 vaccination. Source of these receptors: an adult in good health.

The gene calls are TRBV6-6 and TRBJ2-7, with D tentatively TRBD1 or TRBD2 (5 bases each). V was trimmed by 5 bases and J by 0 bases, leaving 11 bases between them. This CDR3 contains 14 residues. Germline V gene sequence: CDR1 MNHNY, CDR2 SVGAGI (reference sequence). The CDR3 DNA reads TGTGCCAGCAGTCAAGGGACGGGCTCCTACGAGCAGTACTTC. This encodes CASSQGTGSYEQYF.

The CDR3 reads CSGRDSAYEQYF. DNA for the CDR3: TGCAGCGGTCGGGACAGCGCCTACGAGCAGTACTTC. The chain recombines TRBV29-1 with TRBJ2-7; 7 nucleotides agree with TRBD1. Losses at the gene ends were 7 bases for V and 2 bases for J; bases not matched to a gene: 5. CDR1 is SQVTM and CDR2 is ANQGSEA in the germline V gene. CDR3 length: 12 residues.

The chain employs TRBV19 and TRBJ1-2, with a possible D match to TRBD1 (5 bases). The V gene lost 5 bases and the J gene lost 4 bases, with 11 bases spanning the gap. Germline loops: CDR1 LNHDA, CDR2 SQIVND (reference sequence). This CDR3 is 13 amino acids long. CDR3 coding DNA: TGTGCCAGTAGTGTCGACAGTCGCTATGGCTACACCTTC. Its protein is CASSVDSRYGYTF.

The chain links TRBV19 to TRBJ2-1; D remains unclear. The CDR3 sequence is 14 residues long. In germline, CDR1 is LNHDA, CDR2 SQIVND (reference sequence). Trimming took 6 bases from V and 2 from J, leaving 11 bases between them. The CDR3 coding sequence is TGTGCCAGTAGCCAAGGACGGGCCTACAATGAGCAGTTCTTC. Translated: CASSQGRAYNEQFF.

V and J are TRBV30 and TRBJ1-6; no firm D call. CDR1 is GTSNPN, CDR2 SVGIG, per germline (reference sequence). V dropped 5 bases and J dropped 8 bases, with 13 bases sitting between them. This CDR3 contains 13 residues. CDR3: CAWRDGVDSPLHF. The CDR3 DNA follows: TGTGCCTGGCGAGACGGAGTCGATTCACCCCTCCACTTT. Variable domain in full (rest from reference TRBV30 and TRBJ1-6): SQTIHQWPATLVQPVGSPLSLECTVEGTSNPNLYWYRQAAGRGLQLLFYSVGIGQISSEVPQNLSASRPQDRQFILSSKKLLLSDSGFYLCAWRDGVDSPLHFGNGTRLTVT.

This clone was detected once. This rearrangement joins TRBV30 to TRBJ1-2; TRBD1 might be the D (5 bases). V lost 4 bases to trimming and J lost 4 bases, with 10 bases between them. Germline CDR1 and CDR2: GTSNPN and SVGIG (reference sequence). The length of the CDR3 is 12 residues. DNA of the CDR3: TGTGCCTGGAATCCGGGGCCCTATGGCTACACCTTC. Translation gives CAWNPGPYGYTF. The full variable domain, in which reference TRBV30 and TRBJ1-2 provide the parts outside the CDR3, is SQTIHQWPATLVQPVGSPLSLECTVEGTSNPNLYWYRQAAGRGLQLLFYSVGIGQISSEVPQNLSASRPQDRQFILSSKKLLLSDSGFYLCAWNPGPYGYTFGSGTRLTVV.

This clone has only a few counts. The chain has TRBV7-2 and TRBJ1-6; 8 positions match TRBD1. The germline V gene encodes CDR1 SGHTA and CDR2 FQGNSA. The CDR3 extends over 15 amino acids. With 3 bases clipped from V and 7 bases from J, the junction kept 5 bases outside the gene matches. The CDR3 is CASSLAGTGNSPLHF. CDR3 in DNA: TGTGCCAGCAGCTTGGCCGGGACAGGCAATTCACCCCTCCACTTT.

This sequence joins TRBV5-8 and TRBJ1-3; D is unresolved. The CDR3 runs to 15 residues. Germline V gene lookup returns CDR1 SGHTS and CDR2 YDEGEE. V lost 0 bases, J lost 0 bases, and 7 bases lay in between. DNA of the CDR3: TGTGCCAGCAGCTTGGGGCCCCGCTCTGGAAACACCATATATTTT. It translates to CASSLGPRSGNTIYF.

The chain links TRBV28 to TRBJ2-7, with 8 bases fitting TRBD2. The CDR3 runs 14 residues. J was trimmed by 6 bases and V by 6 bases; bases with no gene match: 10. CDR1 and CDR2 from the germline V gene are MDHEN and SYDVKM. CDR3 residues: CASRGASGGSEQYF. For the CDR3, the DNA is TGTGCCAGCAGGGGGGCGAGCGGGGGTAGCGAGCAGTACTTC.

The chain is built from TRBV28 and TRBJ1-1; no clear D. CDR1 is MDHEN and CDR2 is SYDVKM in the germline V gene. Trimming shortened V by 3 bases and J by 1 base, and 6 bases separated the two germline ends. The CDR3 spans 13 residues. The CDR3: CASSFAGNTEAFF. The CDR3 DNA follows: TGTGCCAGCAGTTTTGCGGGGAACACTGAAGCTTTCTTT.